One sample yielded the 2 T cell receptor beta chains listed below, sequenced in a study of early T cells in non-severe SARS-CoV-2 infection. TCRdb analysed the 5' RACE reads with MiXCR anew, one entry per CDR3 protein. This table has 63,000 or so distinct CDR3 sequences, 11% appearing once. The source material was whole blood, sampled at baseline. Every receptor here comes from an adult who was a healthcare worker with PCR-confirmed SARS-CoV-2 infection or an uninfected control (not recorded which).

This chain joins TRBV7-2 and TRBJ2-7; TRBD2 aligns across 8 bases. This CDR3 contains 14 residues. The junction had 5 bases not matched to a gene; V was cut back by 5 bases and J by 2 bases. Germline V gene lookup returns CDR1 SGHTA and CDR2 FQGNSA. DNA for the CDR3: TGTGCCAGCAGCGCGGGGGGCAAGACCTACGAGCAGTACTTC. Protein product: CASSAGGKTYEQYF.

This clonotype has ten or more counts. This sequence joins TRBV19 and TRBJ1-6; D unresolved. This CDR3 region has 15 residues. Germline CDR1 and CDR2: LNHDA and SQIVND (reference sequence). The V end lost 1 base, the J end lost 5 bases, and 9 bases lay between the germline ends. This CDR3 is CASSIVRENNSPLHF. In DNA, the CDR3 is TGTGCCAGTAGTATAGTCCGGGAGAATAATTCACCCCTCCACTTT.